This T cell receptor beta chain was sequenced for a study of glioma-infiltrating T cells. Germline V lookup: CDR1 LGHDT, CDR2 YNNKEL (reference sequence). With 1 base removed from V and 3 bases from J, the gap between germline ends came to 13 bases. The CDR3 is made up of 15 amino acids. TCR alpha and beta CDR3 regions were amplified from RNA using iRepertoire nested multiplex PCR. Tissue mRNA or PBMC total RNA, 100-400 ng, went into one-step reverse transcription and amplification. Each CDR3 protein is one row after TCRdb ran MiXCR on the multiplex PCR reads. The sample lists about 45,000 distinct CDR3 sequences; around 20% were seen once. Study outcomes and limitations: Tissue and blood shared very few CDR3 sequences. Gliomas, especially low-grade, showed above-expected tissue-blood divergence; non-neoplastic patients showed below.

Points on this clonotype: Antigen: not known. A much bigger clone sits one base away, suggesting this may be a read error.

This rearrangement joins TRBV3-1 to TRBJ2-7; the D gene could be TRBD1 or TRBD2 (5 bases each). This clonotype was sampled from a human donor with low-grade glioma or glioblastoma, undergoing nonglioma brain surgery, or in good health (not recorded which). The material sequenced was glioma tissue, nonneoplastic brain tissue, or PBMCs (not recorded which). CDR3 coding DNA: TGTGCCAGCAGCCAAGTAAGGGACGTCGACTACGAGCAGTACTTC. Translated, it gives CASSQVRDVDYEQYF.